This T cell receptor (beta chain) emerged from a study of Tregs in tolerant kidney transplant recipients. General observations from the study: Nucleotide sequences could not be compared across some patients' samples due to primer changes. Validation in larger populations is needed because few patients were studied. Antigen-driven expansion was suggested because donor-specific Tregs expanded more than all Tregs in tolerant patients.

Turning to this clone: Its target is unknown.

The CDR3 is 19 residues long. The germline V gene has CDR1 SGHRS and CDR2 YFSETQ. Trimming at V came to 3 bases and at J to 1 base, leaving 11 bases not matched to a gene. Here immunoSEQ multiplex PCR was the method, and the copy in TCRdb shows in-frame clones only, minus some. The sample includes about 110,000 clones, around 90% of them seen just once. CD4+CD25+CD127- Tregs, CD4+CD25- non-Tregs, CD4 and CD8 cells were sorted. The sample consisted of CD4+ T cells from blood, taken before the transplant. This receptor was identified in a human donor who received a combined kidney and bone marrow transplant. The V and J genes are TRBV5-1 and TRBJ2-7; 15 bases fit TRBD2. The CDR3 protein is CASSYTGTSGRFWSYEQYF. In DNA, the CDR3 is TGCGCCAGCAGCTACACCGGGACTAGCGGGAGGTTTTGGTCCTACGAGCAGTACTTC.